This T cell receptor beta chain was found in a study of spatial heterogeneity in lung cancer. The overall study: Sequencing was performed on follow-up PBMC samples when available, collected at a median of approximately two years after resection. For the average unique TCR and UMI combination, more than eight occurrences appeared in raw reads.

The time point: blood at routine non-recurrence follow-up after resection. No cells were sorted before sequencing. The whole RNA sequenced was extracted from tumor, nontumor lung or frozen PBMC. This clonotype was detected many times. The target antigen is unknown. Every individual TCR cDNA molecule carried its own unique molecular identifier, which allowed correction of PCR and sequencing errors. Using its own MiXCR run on the 5' RACE reads, TCRdb lists one record per CDR3 protein. The sample holds 50,000 to 60,000 distinct CDR3 sequences; more than 6.5% are singletons and the top ten take 35% to 45%. Study-wide results and limits: Among blood samples, ubiquitous expanded tumor TCRs appeared more at resection than at follow-up.

The V gene end was trimmed by 5 bases and the J gene end by 4 bases; junction bases not matched to a gene: 6. The germline CDR1 and CDR2 sequences are SEHNR and FQNEAQ (reference sequence). The CDR3 extends over 14 amino acids. This specimen was PBMCs, taken at follow-up. The TCR comes from a female donor with early-stage non-small cell lung cancer. The V and J genes are TRBV7-9 and TRBJ2-7; TRBD2 agrees at 9 bases. The CDR3: CASSEGLALYEQYF. The CDR3, as DNA: TGTGCCAGCAGCGAGGGACTAGCTTTGTACGAGCAGTACTTC.